This T cell receptor beta chain was retrieved from a study of cytomegalovirus exposure and HLA in healthy donors. Germline assignment: CDR1 SGHAT and CDR2 FQNNGV. V dropped 3 bases and J dropped 8; count of bases not matched to a gene: 1. The CDR3 is 13 amino acids. The table came from immunoSEQ multiplex PCR; TCRdb's copy has only in-frame clones and leaves some out. Among tens of thousands of clones listed, over 85% were seen once. The source of this sequence is a woman younger than 30 in good health and CMV-seronegative. The specimen was PBMCs. The chain employs TRBV11-2 and TRBJ1-1; 12 bases agree with TRBD1. The DNA of the CDR3 is TGTGCCAGCAGCTTGGGGACAGGGGGCGAAGCTTTCTTT. Protein: CASSLGTGGEAFF.